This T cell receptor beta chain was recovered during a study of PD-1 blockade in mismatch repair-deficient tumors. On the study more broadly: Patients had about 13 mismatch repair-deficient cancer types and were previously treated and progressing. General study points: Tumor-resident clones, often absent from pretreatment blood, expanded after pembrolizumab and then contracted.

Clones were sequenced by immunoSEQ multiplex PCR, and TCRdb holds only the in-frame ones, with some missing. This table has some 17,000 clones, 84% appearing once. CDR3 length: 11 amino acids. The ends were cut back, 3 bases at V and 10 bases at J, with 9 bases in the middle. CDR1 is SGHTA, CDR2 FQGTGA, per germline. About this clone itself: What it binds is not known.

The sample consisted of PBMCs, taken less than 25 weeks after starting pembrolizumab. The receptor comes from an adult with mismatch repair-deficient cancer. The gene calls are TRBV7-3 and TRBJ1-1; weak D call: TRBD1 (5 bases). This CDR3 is CASSFWRGAFF. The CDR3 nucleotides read TGTGCCAGCAGCTTCTGGAGGGGAGCTTTCTTT.